This T cell receptor beta chain is from a study of cytomegalovirus exposure and HLA in healthy donors. The germline V and J ends were trimmed by 6 bases and 5 bases, with 8 bases remaining between them. CDR1 and CDR2 (germline): SQVTM, ANQGSEA. The CDR3 runs 11 residues. The PCR made use of 60 Vbeta and 13 Jbeta primers. Generated by immunoSEQ multiplex PCR, the TCRdb table keeps only in-frame clones and is missing some. Altogether about 150,000 clones are present, approximately 79% being singletons, with the ten largest covering 2.9%. This chain connects TRBV29-1 to TRBJ1-5; D not resolved. The clonotype was recovered from a woman aged 25-40 years in good health and CMV-seronegative. Sequencing was carried out using PBMCs. CDR3 DNA sequence: TGCAGCGTCGGGGAAGATCAGCCCCAGCATTTT. This sequence encodes CSVGEDQPQHF.